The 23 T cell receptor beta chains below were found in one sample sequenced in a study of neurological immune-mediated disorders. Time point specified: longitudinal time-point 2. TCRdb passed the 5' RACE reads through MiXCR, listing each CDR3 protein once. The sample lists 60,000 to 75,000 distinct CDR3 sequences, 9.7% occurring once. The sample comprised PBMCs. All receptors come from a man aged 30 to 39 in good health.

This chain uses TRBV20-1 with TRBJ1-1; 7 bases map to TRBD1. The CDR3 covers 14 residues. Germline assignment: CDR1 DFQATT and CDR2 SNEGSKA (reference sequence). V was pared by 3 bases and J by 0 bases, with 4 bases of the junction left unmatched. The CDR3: CSARDQGVNTEAFF. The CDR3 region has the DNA TGCAGTGCTAGGGATCAGGGGGTGAACACTGAAGCTTTCTTT.

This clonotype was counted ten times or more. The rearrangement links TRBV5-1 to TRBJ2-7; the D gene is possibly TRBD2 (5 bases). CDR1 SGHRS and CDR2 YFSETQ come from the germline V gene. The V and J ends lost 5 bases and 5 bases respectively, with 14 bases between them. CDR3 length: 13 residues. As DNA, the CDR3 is TGCGCCAGCAGTGGGCAGCTCGGGGACGAGCAGTACTTC. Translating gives CASSGQLGDEQYF. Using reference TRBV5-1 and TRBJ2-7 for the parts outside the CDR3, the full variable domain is KAGVTQTPRYLIKTRGQQVTLSCSPISGHRSVSWYQQTPGQGLQFLFEYFSETQRNKGNFPGRFSGRQFSNSRSEMNVSTLELGDSALYLCASSGQLGDEQYFGPGTRLTVT.

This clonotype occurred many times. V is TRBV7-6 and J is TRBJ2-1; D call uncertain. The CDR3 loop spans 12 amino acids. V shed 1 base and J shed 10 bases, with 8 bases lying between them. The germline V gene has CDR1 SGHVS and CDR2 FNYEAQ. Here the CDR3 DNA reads TGTGCCAGCAGCTTAGTTAGCAGAGAGCAGTTCTTC. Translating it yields CASSLVSREQFF.

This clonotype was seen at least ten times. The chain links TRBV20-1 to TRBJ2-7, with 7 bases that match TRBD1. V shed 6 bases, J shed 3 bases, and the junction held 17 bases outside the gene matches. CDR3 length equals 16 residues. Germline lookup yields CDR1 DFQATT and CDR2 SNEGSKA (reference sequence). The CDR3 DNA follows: TGCAGTGCGACCCAACCGAACAGGGGTGTGCTCTACGAGCAGTACTTC. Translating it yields CSATQPNRGVLYEQYF.

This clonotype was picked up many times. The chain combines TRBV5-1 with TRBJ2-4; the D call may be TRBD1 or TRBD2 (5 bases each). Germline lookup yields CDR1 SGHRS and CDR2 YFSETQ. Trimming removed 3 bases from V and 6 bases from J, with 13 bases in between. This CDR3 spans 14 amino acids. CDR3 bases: TGCGCCAGCAGCTCCCCTTACGGGACAAACATTCAGTACTTC. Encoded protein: CASSSPYGTNIQYF.

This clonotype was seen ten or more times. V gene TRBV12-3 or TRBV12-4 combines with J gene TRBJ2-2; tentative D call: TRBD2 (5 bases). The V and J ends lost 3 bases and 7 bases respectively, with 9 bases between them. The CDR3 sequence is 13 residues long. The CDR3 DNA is TGTGCCAGCAGTTTGGGCGGGCGCGGGGAGCTGTTTTTT. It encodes CASSLGGRGELFF.

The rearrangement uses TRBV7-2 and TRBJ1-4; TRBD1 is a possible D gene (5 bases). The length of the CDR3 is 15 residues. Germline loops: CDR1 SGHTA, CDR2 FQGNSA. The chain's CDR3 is CVSSLRPGLGEKLFF. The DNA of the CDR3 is TGTGTCAGTAGCTTGCGACCGGGACTGGGCGAAAAACTGTTTTTT.

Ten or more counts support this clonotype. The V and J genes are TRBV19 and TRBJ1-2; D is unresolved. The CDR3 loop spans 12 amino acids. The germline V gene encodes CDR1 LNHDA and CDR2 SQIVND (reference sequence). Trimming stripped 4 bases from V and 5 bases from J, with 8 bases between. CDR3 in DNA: TGTGCCAGTAGTAACAGAAGATATGGCTACACCTTC. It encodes CASSNRRYGYTF.

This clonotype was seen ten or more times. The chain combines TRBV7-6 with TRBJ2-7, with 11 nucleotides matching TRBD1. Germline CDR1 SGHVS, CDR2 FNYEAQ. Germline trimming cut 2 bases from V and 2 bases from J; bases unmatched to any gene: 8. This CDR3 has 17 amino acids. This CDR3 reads CASSLSPPGQGAYEQYF. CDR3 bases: TGTGCCAGCAGCTTAAGCCCCCCGGGACAGGGGGCCTACGAGCAGTACTTC.

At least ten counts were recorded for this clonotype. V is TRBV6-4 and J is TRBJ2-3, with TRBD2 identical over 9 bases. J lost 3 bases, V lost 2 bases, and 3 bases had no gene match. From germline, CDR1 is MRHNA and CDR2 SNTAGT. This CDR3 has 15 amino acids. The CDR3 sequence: CASSDLAGSTDTQYF. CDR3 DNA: TGTGCCAGCAGTGACCTAGCGGGATCAACAGATACGCAGTATTTT.

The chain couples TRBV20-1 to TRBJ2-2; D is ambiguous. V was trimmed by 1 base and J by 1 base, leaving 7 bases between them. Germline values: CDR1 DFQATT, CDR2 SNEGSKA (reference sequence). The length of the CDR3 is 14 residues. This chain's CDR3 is CSARAKGNTGELFF. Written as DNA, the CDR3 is TGCAGTGCTAGAGCTAAAGGGAACACCGGGGAGCTGTTTTTT.

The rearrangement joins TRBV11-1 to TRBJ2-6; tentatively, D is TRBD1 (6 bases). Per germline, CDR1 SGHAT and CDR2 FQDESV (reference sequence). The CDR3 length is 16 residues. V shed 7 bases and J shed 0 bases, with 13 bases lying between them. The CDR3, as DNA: TGTGCCAGCACCGGACAGTTAGTCTCTGGGGCCAACGTCCTGACTTTC. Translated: CASTGQLVSGANVLTF.

This chain's CDR3 is CASSLAGTGVGDIQYF. The CDR3 nucleotides are TGTGCCAGCAGCCTGGCCGGGACAGGGGTCGGAGACATTCAGTACTTC. V usage is TRBV7-2 and J usage is TRBJ2-4, with TRBD1 matching 10 bases. Germline CDR1 SGHTA, CDR2 FQGNSA. With 5 bases clipped from V and 8 bases from J, the junction kept 12 bases outside the gene matches. The CDR3 length is 16 residues.

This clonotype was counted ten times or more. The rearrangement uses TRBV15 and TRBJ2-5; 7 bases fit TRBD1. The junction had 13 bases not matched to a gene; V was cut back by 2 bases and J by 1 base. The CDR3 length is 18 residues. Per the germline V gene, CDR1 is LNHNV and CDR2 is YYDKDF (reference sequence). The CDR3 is CATSRLKQGTPLQETQYF. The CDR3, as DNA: TGTGCCACCAGCAGACTGAAACAGGGGACCCCCCTCCAAGAGACCCAGTACTTC.

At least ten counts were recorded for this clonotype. In DNA, the CDR3 is TGTGCCAGCAGCCCCTTGGGTGGTAGCGGATCTAGCACAGATACGCAGTATTTT. Encoded protein: CASSPLGGSGSSTDTQYF. The chain combines TRBV5-6 with TRBJ2-3; possibly TRBD2 for D (6 bases). Germline V CDR1 and CDR2: SGHDT, YYEEEE. This CDR3 spans 18 amino acids. Trimming took 4 bases from V and 0 from J, leaving 21 bases between them.

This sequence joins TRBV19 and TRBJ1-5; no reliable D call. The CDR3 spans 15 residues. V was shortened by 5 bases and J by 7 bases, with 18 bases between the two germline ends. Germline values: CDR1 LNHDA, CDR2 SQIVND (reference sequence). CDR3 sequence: CASSSKARGNQPQHF. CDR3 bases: TGTGCCAGTAGTTCCAAAGCACGCGGAAACCAGCCCCAGCATTTT.

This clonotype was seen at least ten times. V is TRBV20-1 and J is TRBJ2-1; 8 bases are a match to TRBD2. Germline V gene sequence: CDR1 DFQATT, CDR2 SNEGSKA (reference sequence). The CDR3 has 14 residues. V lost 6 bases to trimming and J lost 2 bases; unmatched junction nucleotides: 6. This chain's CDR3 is CSAAPGLAYNEQFF. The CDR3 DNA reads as TGCAGTGCAGCGCCGGGACTAGCCTACAATGAGCAGTTCTTC.

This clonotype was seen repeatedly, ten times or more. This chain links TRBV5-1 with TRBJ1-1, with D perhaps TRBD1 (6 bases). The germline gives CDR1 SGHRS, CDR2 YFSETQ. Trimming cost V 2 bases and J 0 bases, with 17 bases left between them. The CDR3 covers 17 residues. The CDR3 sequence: CASSFGTRTGVNTEAFF. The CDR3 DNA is TGCGCCAGCAGCTTTGGGACACGGACTGGGGTGAACACTGAAGCTTTCTTT.

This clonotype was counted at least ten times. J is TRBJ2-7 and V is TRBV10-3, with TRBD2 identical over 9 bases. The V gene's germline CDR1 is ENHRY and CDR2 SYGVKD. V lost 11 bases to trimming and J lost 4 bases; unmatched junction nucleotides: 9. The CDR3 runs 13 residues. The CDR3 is CALSAGGDYEQYF. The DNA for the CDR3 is TGTGCCCTAAGCGCGGGAGGGGATTACGAGCAGTACTTC.

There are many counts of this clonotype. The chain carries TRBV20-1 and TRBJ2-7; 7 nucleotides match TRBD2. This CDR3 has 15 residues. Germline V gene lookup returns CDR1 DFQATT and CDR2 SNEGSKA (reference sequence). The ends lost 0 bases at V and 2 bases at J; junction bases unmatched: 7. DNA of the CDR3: TGCAGTGCTAGAGAATACGGGAGGTCGACCTACGAGCAGTACTTC. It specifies CSAREYGRSTYEQYF.

CDR3 DNA: TGTGCCAGCAGTTACGGGGGGCTTGGGCAGTTCTTC. It yields the protein CASSYGGLGQFF. The chain combines TRBV6-2 or TRBV6-3 with TRBJ2-1; the D gene could be TRBD1 or TRBD2 (6 bases each). The CDR3 covers 12 residues. Looked up from germline, CDR1 is MNHEY and CDR2 is SVGEGT. Trimming shortened V by 2 bases and J by 12 bases, and 11 bases separated the two germline ends.

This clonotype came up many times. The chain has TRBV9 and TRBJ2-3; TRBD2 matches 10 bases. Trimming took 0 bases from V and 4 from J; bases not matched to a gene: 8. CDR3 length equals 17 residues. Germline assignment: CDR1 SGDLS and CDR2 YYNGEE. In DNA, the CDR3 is TGTGCCAGCAGCGTAGCTGAGACTAGCGGGTTCGCAGATACGCAGTATTTT. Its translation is CASSVAETSGFADTQYF.

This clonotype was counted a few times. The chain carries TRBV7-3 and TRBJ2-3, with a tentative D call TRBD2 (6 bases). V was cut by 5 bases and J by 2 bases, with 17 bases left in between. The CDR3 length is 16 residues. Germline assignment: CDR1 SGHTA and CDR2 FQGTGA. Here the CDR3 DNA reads TGTGCCAGCAGCCCGGGACGGGGCGGGGACACAGATACGCAGTATTTT. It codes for CASSPGRGGDTDTQYF.